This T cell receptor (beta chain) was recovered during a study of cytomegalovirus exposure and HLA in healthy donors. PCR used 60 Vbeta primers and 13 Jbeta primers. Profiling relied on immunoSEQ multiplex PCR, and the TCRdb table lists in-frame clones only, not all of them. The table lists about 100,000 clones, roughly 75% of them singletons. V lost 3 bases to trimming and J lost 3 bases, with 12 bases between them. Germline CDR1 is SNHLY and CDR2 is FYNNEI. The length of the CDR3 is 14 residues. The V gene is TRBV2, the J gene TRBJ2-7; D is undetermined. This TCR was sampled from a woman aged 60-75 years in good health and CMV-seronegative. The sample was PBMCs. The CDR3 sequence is CASSDRSDNYEQYF. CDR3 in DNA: TGTGCCAGCAGTGACAGGTCCGATAACTACGAGCAGTACTTC.